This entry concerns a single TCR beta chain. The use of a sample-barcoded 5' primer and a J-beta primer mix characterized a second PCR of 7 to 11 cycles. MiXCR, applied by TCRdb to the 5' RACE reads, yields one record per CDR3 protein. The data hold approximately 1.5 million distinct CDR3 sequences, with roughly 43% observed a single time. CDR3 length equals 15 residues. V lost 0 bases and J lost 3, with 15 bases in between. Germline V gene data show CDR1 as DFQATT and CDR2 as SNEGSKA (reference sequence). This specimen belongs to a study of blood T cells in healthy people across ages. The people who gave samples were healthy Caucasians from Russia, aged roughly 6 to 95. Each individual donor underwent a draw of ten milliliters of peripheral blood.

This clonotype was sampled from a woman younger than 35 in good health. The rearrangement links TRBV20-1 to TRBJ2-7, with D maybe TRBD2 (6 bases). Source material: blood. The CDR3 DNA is TGCAGTGCTAGAGATCGGCGGGGCTCCTTCTACGAGCAGTACTTC. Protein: CSARDRRGSFYEQYF.